One sample yielded the 27 T cell receptor beta chains listed below, sequenced in a study of metastatic and nonmetastatic thyroid tumors. Each patient went into thyroid surgery without having received any treatment. MiXCR was used by TCRdb to re-call the PCR reads. The table shows fewer than 45,000 clones, with roughly 12% occurring only once. The specimen was blood. These receptors all stem from a female donor with papillary thyroid cancer or a benign thyroid nodule (not recorded which). Some clones in this sample may be carry-over from other donors' samples.

The chain couples TRBV11-2 to TRBJ2-6, with 8 bases aligning to TRBD1. Trimming at V came to 5 bases and at J to 5 bases, leaving 8 bases not matched to a gene. Germline V CDR1 and CDR2: SGHAT, FQNNGV. CDR3 size: 16 residues. CDR3 nucleotide sequence: TGTGCCAGCAGCCTGAGCAGGGGGCGCTGGGCCAACGTCCTGACTTTC. Protein sequence: CASSLSRGRWANVLTF. The full variable domain, rest sourced from reference TRBV11-2 and TRBJ2-6, is EAGVAQSPRYKIIEKRQSVAFWCNPISGHATLYWYQQILGQGPKLLIQFQNNGVVDDSQLPKDRFSAERLKGVDSTLKIQPAKLEDSAVYLCASSLSRGRWANVLTFGAGSRLTVL.

The V and J genes are TRBV5-1 and TRBJ2-2, with D perhaps matching TRBD2 (5 bases). The CDR3 runs 15 residues. Germline V gives CDR1 SGHRS, CDR2 YFSETQ. Trimming shortened V by 0 bases and J by 1 base, and 7 bases separated the two germline ends. The CDR3 reads CASSLASRNTGELFF. For the CDR3, the DNA is TGCGCCAGCAGCTTGGCTAGCAGGAACACCGGGGAGCTGTTTTTT. The full variable domain, with the rest looked up from reference TRBV5-1 and TRBJ2-2, is KAGVTQTPRYLIKTRGQQVTLSCSPISGHRSVSWYQQTPGQGLQFLFEYFSETQRNKGNFPGRFSGRQFSNSRSEMNVSTLELGDSALYLCASSLASRNTGELFFGEGSRLTVL.

This clone appeared once. J is TRBJ1-5 and V is TRBV20-1; 9 nucleotides agree with TRBD1. V lost 4 bases and J lost 2; bases outside the gene matches: 15. There are 18 residues in the CDR3. Germline loops: CDR1 DFQATT, CDR2 SNEGSKA (reference sequence). The CDR3 DNA sequence: TGCAGTGCTAACCTATACAGGGGGCCCGGGGGAGGCAATCAGCCCCAGCATTTT. It yields the protein CSANLYRGPGGGNQPQHF.

This clone was found a few times. The junction and the germline gene differ at one end; a read error may be behind it. The chain combines TRBV3-1 with TRBJ2-7, with D unresolved. This CDR3 comprises 12 residues. Germline CDR1 and CDR2: LGHDT and YNNKEL (reference sequence). Here the CDR3 DNA reads TGTGCCATCTCCGGCGGCCCCTACGATCAGTACTTC. Translation gives CAISGGPYDQYF.

About this clone: Given a much more abundant clone one base away, this may be a read error. In the same sample, other DNA sequences code for this CDR3. The rearrangement links TRBV6-2 or TRBV6-3 to TRBJ1-1; D perhaps matches TRBD1 (5 bases). The CDR3 consists of 14 residues. Germline CDR1 MNHEY, CDR2 SVGEGT. In DNA form, the CDR3 reads TGTGCCAGCAGTTACGGGGGTCGGGGTAGGGGAGCTTCCTTT. Its protein product is CASSYGGRGRGASF.

The chain combines TRBV5-6 with TRBJ2-7; D is undetermined. This CDR3 region has 15 residues. V gave up 4 bases and J gave up 7 bases, with 21 bases separating them. CDR1 SGHDT and CDR2 YYEEEE come from the germline V gene. DNA of the CDR3: TGTGCCAGCAGCCTGGACGATTCCTTCGCCGGGGAGCAGTACTTC. This gives the protein CASSLDDSFAGEQYF.

In this sample, this clone turned up many times. The chain joins TRBV4-1 to TRBJ2-2, with TRBD2 as a possible D gene (5 bases). Deletions cut 0 bases from V and 5 bases from J, with 19 bases between. Germline V gives CDR1 MGHRA, CDR2 YSYEKL. This CDR3 contains 18 residues. The CDR3 DNA reads TGCGCCAGCAGCCAAGAGGCACGCGCAGGCGGAGGTACCGGGGAGCTGTTTTTT. Its translation: CASSQEARAGGGTGELFF.

In this sample, this clone turned up many times. The chain joins TRBV6-5 to TRBJ1-4; D perhaps matches TRBD1 (6 bases). V lost 0 bases and J 4 bases, leaving 9 bases between the germline ends. Germline V gives CDR1 MNHEY, CDR2 SVGAGI. This CDR3 spans 15 amino acids. The CDR3: CASSYSGGGNEKLFF. As DNA, the CDR3 is TGTGCCAGCAGTTACTCGGGAGGGGGTAATGAAAAACTGTTTTTT.

This clone was counted a few times. The junction does not match germline at one end; this may be a read error. CDR3 amino acids: CASIYRYSGGAGSTIYF. CDR3 bases: TGTGCCAGCATTTATCGCTATTCAGGGGGCGCTGGAAGCACCATATATTTT. The chain links TRBV6-2 or TRBV6-3 to TRBJ1-3, with TRBD1 identical over 8 bases. In germline, CDR1 is MNHEY, CDR2 SVGEGT. There are 17 residues in the CDR3.

This clone occurred many times. This CDR3 is CATSSGTSGPSVHYYEQYF. In nucleotides, the CDR3 is TGTGCCACCAGTAGCGGGACTAGCGGCCCATCCGTCCACTACTACGAGCAGTACTTC. The chain recombines TRBV24-1 with TRBJ2-7; 11 nucleotides match TRBD2. This CDR3 contains 19 residues. CDR1 and CDR2 (germline): KGHDR, SFDVKD. V was clipped by 6 bases and J by 3 bases; unmatched bases: 18.

The sample holds many counts of this clone. The chain uses TRBV5-1 and TRBJ1-1, with TRBD1 as a possible D gene (5 bases). Trimming pared 2 bases from V and 8 bases from J, leaving 13 bases between. CDR3 length equals 13 residues. Germline V gives CDR1 SGHRS, CDR2 YFSETQ. The CDR3 nucleotides read TGCGCCAGCAGCTTAATATCAGGGACCGAAGCTTTCTTT. Its translation is CASSLISGTEAFF.

This clone was counted ten times or more. This may come from a read error, since a much larger clone is one base off. Other DNA sequences from this sample encode an identical CDR3 as well. The chain combines TRBV27 with TRBJ2-3, with 14 bases lining up with TRBD2. V was clipped by 4 bases and J by 3 bases; unmatched bases: 3. Germline values: CDR1 MNHEY, CDR2 SMNVEV (reference sequence). The CDR3 extends over 16 amino acids. The CDR3 region has the DNA TGTGCCAGCAGTTCCCGACTAGCGGGAGGGACAGATACGCAGTATTTT. Translation gives CASSSRLAGGTDTQYF.

This clone has a handful of counts. CDR3 nucleotides: TGTGCCAGCAGTCAGGGAATAGGACGCCAGCCCCAGCATTTT. Protein product: CASSQGIGRQPQHF. J is TRBJ1-5 and V is TRBV6-2 or TRBV6-3, with D perhaps matching TRBD1 (5 bases). CDR3 length equals 14 residues. Germline CDR1 is MNHEY and CDR2 is SVGEGT. V lost 5 bases to trimming and J lost 7 bases, with 15 bases between them.

Notes on this clone: It may be a read error: a sequence one base away is much more abundant. CDR3 protein: CSAQGGRVLGEQFF. The CDR3 nucleotides are TGCAGTGCTCAGGGGGGCAGGGTTTTAGGTGAGCAGTTCTTC. The chain couples TRBV20-1 to TRBJ2-1, with a tentative D call TRBD1 (7 bases). This CDR3 region has 14 residues. Looked up from germline, CDR1 is DFQATT and CDR2 is SNEGSKA (reference sequence). V dropped 5 bases and J dropped 9 bases, with 20 bases sitting between them.

This clone has at least ten counts. V is TRBV2 and J is TRBJ2-7; 11 nucleotides align to TRBD2. Per the germline V gene, CDR1 is SNHLY and CDR2 is FYNNEI. The V segment lost 4 bases and the J segment 2 bases; nucleotides outside the gene matches: 4. The CDR3 is 15 amino acids. This CDR3 is CASSGPSGRPYEQYF. The CDR3 bases are TGTGCCAGCAGTGGGCCTAGCGGGAGGCCCTACGAGCAGTACTTC.

This clone was seen repeatedly, ten times or more. V and J are TRBV9 and TRBJ1-2; D is perhaps TRBD1 (5 bases). The CDR3 loop spans 13 amino acids. Germline CDR1 reads SGDLS; CDR2 reads YYNGEE. V gave up 3 bases and J gave up 11 bases, with 17 bases separating them. The chain's CDR3 is CASSALEGYHYTF. CDR3 DNA: TGTGCCAGCAGCGCCCTTGAGGGGTACCATTACACCTTC.

This clone was recorded many times. The J gene is TRBJ2-4, the V gene TRBV19; D uncertain. The CDR3 runs 15 residues. The germline V gene encodes CDR1 LNHDA and CDR2 SQIVND (reference sequence). Trimming removed 5 bases from V and 0 bases from J, with 11 bases in between. The DNA of the CDR3 is TGTGCCAGTAGTTCCCCTACGAAAGCCAAAAACATTCAGTACTTC. This codes for CASSSPTKAKNIQYF.

This clone was observed many times. V and J are TRBV5-4 and TRBJ1-5; D may be TRBD1 (6 bases). The CDR3 contains 14 residues. Trimming took off 0 bases at V and 3 bases at J, with 7 bases between the two ends. Per germline, CDR1 SGHNT and CDR2 YYREEE (reference sequence). CDR3 DNA: TGTGCCAGCAGCTTGGACAGGGACAATCAGCCCCAGCATTTT. Its protein product is CASSLDRDNQPQHF. The full variable domain, in which reference TRBV5-4 and TRBJ1-5 provide the parts outside the CDR3, is ETGVTQSPTHLIKTRGQQVTLRCSSQSGHNTVSWYQQALGQGPQFIFQYYREEENGRGNFPPRFSGLQFPNYSSELNVNALELDDSALYLCASSLDRDNQPQHFGDGTRLSIL.

This clone has ten or more counts. The V call is TRBV20-1, the J call TRBJ2-7; the D gene is possibly TRBD2 (6 bases). This CDR3 has 15 amino acids. V was clipped by 4 bases and J by 0 bases, with 16 bases between them. Per germline, CDR1 DFQATT and CDR2 SNEGSKA (reference sequence). This CDR3 reads CSATPTSTDSYEQYF. In DNA form, the CDR3 reads TGCAGTGCTACCCCGACTAGTACCGACTCCTACGAGCAGTACTTC.

This clone was found many times. V and J are TRBV5-6 and TRBJ1-5; D is perhaps TRBD1 (6 bases). V shed 0 bases and J shed 5 bases, with 6 bases lying between them. The germline gives CDR1 SGHDT, CDR2 YYEEEE. The length of the CDR3 is 13 residues. The DNA for the CDR3 is TGTGCCAGCAGCTTGGACAGGGATCAGCCCCAGCATTTT. Its protein product is CASSLDRDQPQHF.

Comments on this clone: A much more abundant neighbour one base away suggests this may be a read error. Here the CDR3 DNA reads TGCGCCAGCAGCTTGGTAGCGGGAGGCCAAAGCCAGGGTGAGCAGTCCTTC. It is translated as CASSLVAGGQSQGEQSF. The chain combines TRBV5-1 with TRBJ2-1, with 10 bases matching TRBD2. Germline CDR1 reads SGHRS; CDR2 reads YFSETQ. This CDR3 has 17 amino acids.

Details on this clone: A much larger clonotype is one base distant, so this may be a read error. This chain uses TRBV6-1 with TRBJ1-4; D not resolved. Germline V CDR1 and CDR2: MNHNS, SASEGT. Trimming cost V 7 bases and J 13 bases, with 25 bases left between them. This CDR3 is 15 amino acids long. The CDR3: CASIPIGQLMGPLFF. As DNA, the CDR3 is TGTGCCAGCATCCCGATAGGCCAACTGATGGGTCCACTGTTTTTT.

Ten or more counts support this clone. The chain employs TRBV24-1 and TRBJ1-2, with D unresolved. The CDR3 extends over 14 amino acids. The ends were cut back, 5 bases at V and 7 bases at J, with 16 bases in the middle. Germline V gene lookup returns CDR1 KGHDR and CDR2 SFDVKD. CDR3 DNA sequence: TGTGCCACCAGTGTGCCTGGACCCTTTCCTGGCTACACCTTC. Protein: CATSVPGPFPGYTF.

This clone was recorded at least ten times. This chain links TRBV7-9 with TRBJ2-2; D uncertain. This CDR3 contains 13 residues. Germline V CDR1 and CDR2: SEHNR, FQNEAQ (reference sequence). Trimming cost V 7 bases and J 4 bases, with 10 bases left between them. CDR3 bases: TGTGCCAGCACCCGAGACCCCACCGGGGAGCTGTTTTTT. Translation gives CASTRDPTGELFF. The complete variable domain, with remaining parts taken from reference TRBV7-9 and TRBJ2-2, reads DTGVSQNPRHKITKRGQNVTFRCDPISEHNRLYWYRQTLGQGPEFLTYFQNEAQLEKSRLLSDRFSAERPKGSFSTLEIQRTEQGDSAMYLCASTRDPTGELFFGEGSRLTVL.

This clone has a count of ten or more. This chain links TRBV4-1 with TRBJ1-1; 7 positions agree with TRBD1. V lost 4 bases and J lost 0; bases outside the gene matches: 11. Germline V gene lookup returns CDR1 MGHRA and CDR2 YSYEKL. The CDR3 is 17 residues long. CDR3 in amino acids: CASSLSGTAFLNTEAFF. DNA of the CDR3: TGCGCCAGCAGCCTTTCCGGGACAGCTTTTCTGAACACTGAAGCTTTCTTT.

This sequence joins TRBV4-2 and TRBJ2-7, with D uncertain. Per the germline V gene, CDR1 is LGHNA and CDR2 is YNFKEQ. The CDR3 extends over 13 amino acids. Trimming took off 0 bases at V and 8 bases at J, with 11 bases between the two ends. The CDR3 is CASSQDLAGQQYF. CDR3 nucleotides: TGTGCCAGCAGCCAAGACTTGGCTGGCCAGCAGTACTTC.

In its sample, this clone was seen many times. The V call is TRBV5-1, the J call TRBJ2-5; D not resolved. Per the germline V gene, CDR1 is SGHRS and CDR2 is YFSETQ. V was pared by 3 bases and J by 2 bases, with 8 bases between. The length of the CDR3 is 13 residues. The CDR3 sequence: CASSSTGQETQYF. The CDR3 nucleotides are TGCGCCAGCAGCTCGACTGGGCAAGAGACCCAGTACTTC.